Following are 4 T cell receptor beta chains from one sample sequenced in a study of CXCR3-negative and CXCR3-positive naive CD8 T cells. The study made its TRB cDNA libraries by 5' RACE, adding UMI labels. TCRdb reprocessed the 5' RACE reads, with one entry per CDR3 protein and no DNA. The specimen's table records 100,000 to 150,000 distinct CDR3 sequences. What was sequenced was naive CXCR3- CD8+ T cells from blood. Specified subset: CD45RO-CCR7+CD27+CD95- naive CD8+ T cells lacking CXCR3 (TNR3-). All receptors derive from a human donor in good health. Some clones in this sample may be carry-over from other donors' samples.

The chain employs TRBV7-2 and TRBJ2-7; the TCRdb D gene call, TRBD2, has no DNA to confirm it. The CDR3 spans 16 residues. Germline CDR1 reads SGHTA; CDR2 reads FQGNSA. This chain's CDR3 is CASSPIAGGLSYEQYF.

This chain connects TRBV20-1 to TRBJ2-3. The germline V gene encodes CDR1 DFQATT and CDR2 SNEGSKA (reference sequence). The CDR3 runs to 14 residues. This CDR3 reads CSACATPSTDTQYF.

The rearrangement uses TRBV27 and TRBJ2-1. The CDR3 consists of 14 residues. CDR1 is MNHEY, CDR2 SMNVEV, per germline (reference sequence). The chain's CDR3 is CASSLVFSLYEQFF.

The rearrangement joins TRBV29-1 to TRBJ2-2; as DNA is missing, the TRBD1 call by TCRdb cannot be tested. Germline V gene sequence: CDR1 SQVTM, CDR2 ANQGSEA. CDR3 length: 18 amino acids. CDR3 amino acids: CSFEGYEPGHANTGELFF.